Each of the 25 T cell receptor beta chains below was sequenced from the same sample in a study of T cells in Graves' hyperthyroidism and ophthalmopathy. It was RNA transcripts that yielded the amplified TCR beta CDR3 regions. The HTBI primer set drove a first-round RT-PCR of the TCR CDR3. TCRdb independently ran MiXCR on the multiplex PCR reads; one entry per CDR3 protein. There are 300,000 to 450,000 distinct CDR3 sequences in the sample; roughly 14% occur only once, and less than 25% lies in the top ten. The sequenced sample consisted of blood. Receptors originate from a man in his thirties or forties with Graves' hyperthyroidism that later progressed to Graves' ophthalmopathy.

This clonotype was counted only a few times. The CDR3 region has the DNA TGTGCCAGCATCTCGACAGGGGGCACCGGGGAGCTGTTTTTT. Translation: CASISTGGTGELFF. J is TRBJ2-2 and V is TRBV6-1; 9 bases fit TRBD1. The ends lost 7 bases at V and 4 bases at J; junction bases unmatched: 4. CDR1 is MNHNS and CDR2 is SASEGT in the germline V gene. CDR3 length equals 14 residues.

This clonotype was found a few times. The V and J genes are TRBV30 and TRBJ2-1, with a possible D match to TRBD2 (6 bases). The CDR3 has 14 amino acids. Trimming stripped 7 bases from V and 7 bases from J, with 20 bases between. Germline CDR1 is GTSNPN and CDR2 is SVGIG (reference sequence). CDR3 coding DNA: TGTGCCTCTTCCCGGGACTTAACTAAAAATGAGCAGTTCTTC. Translated, it gives CASSRDLTKNEQFF.

This clonotype was found many times. The chain has TRBV20-1 and TRBJ1-5; D unresolved. In germline, CDR1 is DFQATT, CDR2 SNEGSKA (reference sequence). The germline V and J ends were trimmed by 0 bases and 3 bases, with 15 bases remaining between them. This CDR3 spans 16 amino acids. The DNA of the CDR3 is TGCAGTGCTAGAGATGGGCGGAGGGTTAACAATCAGCCCCAGCATTTT. Translated: CSARDGRRVNNQPQHF.

This chain links TRBV20-1 with TRBJ1-4; D is uncertain. The V and J ends lost 4 bases and 3 bases respectively, with 6 bases between them. Germline CDR1 DFQATT, CDR2 SNEGSKA (reference sequence). There are 12 residues in the CDR3. DNA of the CDR3: TGCAGTGCTATTGGTTCTAATGAAAAACTGTTTTTT. Encoded protein: CSAIGSNEKLFF.

This clonotype was counted many times. The chain couples TRBV6-1 to TRBJ2-7, with D perhaps matching TRBD2 (6 bases). The CDR3 runs 13 residues. The V end lost 5 bases, the J end lost 6 bases, and 14 bases lay between the germline ends. The V gene's germline CDR1 is MNHNS and CDR2 SASEGT. The CDR3 DNA is TGTGCCAGCAGTCCAATTCCGGGGGTCGAGCAGTACTTC. Protein: CASSPIPGVEQYF.

V usage is TRBV28 and J usage is TRBJ2-1; TRBD2 aligns across 8 bases. The CDR3 is 14 residues long. Germline V gene data show CDR1 as MDHEN and CDR2 as SYDVKM. J gave up 0 bases and V 5 bases, and 0 bases lay outside the gene matches. CDR3 coding DNA: TGTGCCAGCAGTGGGACTAGCTCCTACAATGAGCAGTTCTTC. Its translation: CASSGTSSYNEQFF.

There are a few counts of this clonotype. The rearrangement joins TRBV6-1 to TRBJ2-6, with 9 bases aligning to TRBD1. Trimming took 6 bases from V and 2 from J; bases not matched to a gene: 5. In germline, CDR1 is MNHNS, CDR2 SASEGT. The CDR3 has 16 residues. The CDR3 DNA reads as TGTGCCAGCAGGACAGGGGGATATACTGGGGCCAACGTCCTGACTTTC. The encoded protein is CASRTGGYTGANVLTF.

The chain is built from TRBV9 and TRBJ1-2, with D unclear. The V end was cut by 0 bases, the J end by 0 bases, with 9 bases between. CDR1 is SGDLS, CDR2 YYNGEE, per germline. The CDR3 covers 15 residues. The CDR3 sequence is CASSVGRNPNYGYTF. The DNA for the CDR3 is TGTGCCAGCAGCGTAGGAAGAAATCCTAACTATGGCTACACCTTC.

This clonotype was counted only a few times. The chain is built from TRBV10-3 and TRBJ2-7; tentatively, D is TRBD1 or TRBD2 (6 bases each). The V end lost 0 bases, the J end lost 4 bases, and 13 bases lay between the germline ends. This CDR3 has 15 amino acids. Looked up from germline, CDR1 is ENHRY and CDR2 is SYGVKD. This chain's CDR3 is CAISESRRGVYEQYF. DNA of the CDR3: TGTGCCATCAGTGAGTCGAGGAGGGGGGTTTACGAGCAGTACTTC.

There are many counts of this clonotype. The chain links TRBV2 to TRBJ2-1; the match to TRBD1 covers 10 bases. Germline assignment: CDR1 SNHLY and CDR2 FYNNEI. This CDR3 is 14 amino acids long. V shed 5 bases, J shed 6 bases, and the junction held 4 bases outside the gene matches. The CDR3 sequence: CASSPGDRGNEQFF. CDR3 sequence (DNA): TGTGCCAGCAGTCCGGGGGACAGGGGCAATGAGCAGTTCTTC.

This clonotype occurred many times. V and J are TRBV6-1 and TRBJ1-2, with 8 bases aligning to TRBD1. J lost 6 bases, V lost 5 bases, and 8 bases had no gene match. CDR3 length equals 14 residues. Germline V gene data show CDR1 as MNHNS and CDR2 as SASEGT. The CDR3 reads CASSYAAGGDGYTF. In DNA, the CDR3 is TGTGCCAGCAGTTACGCGGCAGGGGGCGATGGCTACACCTTC.

This chain uses TRBV29-1 with TRBJ2-7, with 7 bases matching TRBD1. CDR1 SQVTM and CDR2 ANQGSEA come from the germline V gene. The CDR3 runs 13 residues. Trimming removed 7 bases from V and 0 bases from J; junction bases left unmatched: 6. CDR3 sequence (DNA): TGCAGCGCCGGACAGGCCCCCTCCTACGAGCAGTACTTC. Its protein product is CSAGQAPSYEQYF.

This clonotype was found many times. V gene TRBV5-1 combines with J gene TRBJ1-1, with D maybe TRBD1 (6 bases). CDR1 and CDR2 from the germline V gene are SGHRS and YFSETQ. The CDR3 runs to 14 residues. Trimming took off 1 base at V and 3 bases at J, with 10 bases between the two ends. The CDR3 loop is CASSLWGQHTEAFF. For the CDR3, the DNA is TGCGCCAGCAGCTTGTGGGGGCAGCACACTGAAGCTTTCTTT.

This clonotype was seen repeatedly, ten times or more. The CDR3 sequence: CATSRDRGDTQYF. As DNA, the CDR3 is TGTGCCACCAGCAGAGATAGGGGAGATACGCAGTATTTT. The chain combines TRBV15 with TRBJ2-3, with a weak D call TRBD1 (5 bases). Trimming shortened V by 0 bases and J by 5 bases, and 6 bases separated the two germline ends. CDR3 length: 13 amino acids. Germline assignment: CDR1 LNHNV and CDR2 YYDKDF (reference sequence).

This clonotype occurred a few times. The chain employs TRBV20-1 and TRBJ2-2; D gene uncertain. The CDR3 spans 17 residues. V dropped 0 bases and J dropped 1 base, with 15 bases sitting between them. The germline V gene encodes CDR1 DFQATT and CDR2 SNEGSKA (reference sequence). Here the CDR3 reads CSARDVKGKRNTGELFF. The DNA of the CDR3 is TGCAGTGCTAGAGATGTTAAGGGAAAGCGGAACACCGGGGAGCTGTTTTTT.

The gene calls are TRBV19 and TRBJ2-7, with D possibly TRBD1 on 7 matching bases. Trimming took 7 bases from V and 4 from J, leaving 20 bases between them. CDR1 LNHDA and CDR2 SQIVND come from the germline V gene (reference sequence). CDR3 size: 15 residues. CDR3 sequence: CASMRGGGGQYEQYF. DNA for the CDR3: TGTGCCAGTATGCGGGGTGGAGGGGGCCAATACGAGCAGTACTTC. The entire variable domain, with the rest obtained from reference TRBV19 and TRBJ2-7, is as follows: DGGITQSPKYLFRKEGQNVTLSCEQNLNHDAMYWYRQDPGQGLRLIYYSQIVNDFQKGDIAEGYSVSREKKESFPLTVTSAQKNPTAFYLCASMRGGGGQYEQYFGPGTRLTVT.

Concerning this clonotype itself: This may be a read error, as it is one base from a much larger clone. This sequence joins TRBV27 and TRBJ1-5; 9 nucleotides agree with TRBD1. The germline V gene has CDR1 MNHEY and CDR2 SMNVEV (reference sequence). The CDR3 is made up of 12 amino acids. After removal of 6 bases from V and 9 bases from J, the junction contained 3 bases not matched to a gene. CDR3 sequence reads: CASRTGGRPQHF. CDR3 DNA: TGTGCCAGCAGGACAGGGGGTCGGCCCCAGCATTTT.

This clonotype was observed many times. The CDR3 loop reads CAWSRTRNYGYTF. CDR3 DNA sequence: TGTGCCTGGAGCCGTACAAGAAACTATGGCTACACCTTC. J is TRBJ1-2 and V is TRBV30; D remains ambiguous. Germline V lookup: CDR1 GTSNPN, CDR2 SVGIG (reference sequence). The CDR3 sequence is 13 residues long. Trimming removed 3 bases at V and 2 bases at J, with 10 bases between. Full variable domain (outside the CDR3, taken from reference TRBV30 and TRBJ1-2): SQTIHQWPATLVQPVGSPLSLECTVEGTSNPNLYWYRQAAGRGLQLLFYSVGIGQISSEVPQNLSASRPQDRQFILSSKKLLLSDSGFYLCAWSRTRNYGYTFGSGTRLTVV.

With respect to this clonotype: The junction departs from germline at one end; a sequencing error may be responsible. The rearrangement uses TRBV6-2 or TRBV6-3 and TRBJ2-7; tentative D call: TRBD2 (5 bases). The CDR3 contains 12 residues. Looked up from germline, CDR1 is MNHEY and CDR2 is SVGEGT. The CDR3 coding sequence is TGTGCCAGCAGCCCGACTACCTACAAGCAGTACTTC. Translation gives CASSPTTYKQYF.

This clonotype was seen more than once but under ten times. This sequence joins TRBV6-1 and TRBJ1-2, with D tentatively TRBD1 (5 bases). In germline, CDR1 is MNHNS, CDR2 SASEGT. This CDR3 is 14 amino acids long. V was clipped by 5 bases and J by 1 base, with 11 bases between them. CDR3 nucleotides: TGTGCCAGCAGTCTAGGGGAGTTTAACTATGGCTACACCTTC. Its protein is CASSLGEFNYGYTF.

A few counts support this clonotype. The V call is TRBV20-1, the J call TRBJ1-6; 8 nucleotides align to TRBD1. CDR1 and CDR2 from the germline V gene are DFQATT and SNEGSKA (reference sequence). The CDR3 totals 15 residues. V shed 3 bases and J 6 bases; nucleotides not matched to a gene: 7. The CDR3: CSARGRTGSNSPLHF. CDR3 nucleotides: TGCAGTGCTAGGGGCCGGACAGGGAGTAATTCACCCCTCCACTTT.

There are many counts of this clonotype. The chain combines TRBV7-2 with TRBJ2-7; 8 bases agree with TRBD1. The CDR3 consists of 15 residues. Germline CDR1 is SGHTA and CDR2 is FQGNSA. V lost 0 bases to trimming and J lost 4 bases; unmatched junction nucleotides: 5. The DNA for the CDR3 is TGTGCCAGCAGCTTAGCGACAGGGGCTTTTTACGAGCAGTACTTC. This codes for CASSLATGAFYEQYF.

The rearrangement links TRBV18 to TRBJ2-3; D gene ambiguous. CDR1 and CDR2 from the germline V gene are KGHSH and LQKENI. The length of the CDR3 is 18 residues. V shed 6 bases and J shed 3 bases, with 25 bases lying between them. The DNA of the CDR3 is TGTGCCAGCTCCCAGAAACAGAAGGGTTCGCTGAGGACAGATACGCAGTATTTT. Residues: CASSQKQKGSLRTDTQYF.

The chain joins TRBV5-1 to TRBJ1-1; the D is unclear. Trimming cost V 0 bases and J 0 bases, with 6 bases left between them. CDR1 and CDR2 from the germline V gene are SGHRS and YFSETQ. This CDR3 contains 14 residues. The CDR3 is CASSLANLNTEAFF. The CDR3 DNA reads as TGCGCCAGCAGCTTGGCCAACCTGAACACTGAAGCTTTCTTT.

The table lists this clonotype with a few counts. V is TRBV4-1 and J is TRBJ1-5; D is possibly TRBD1 (6 bases). V lost 3 bases to trimming and J lost 5 bases, with 14 bases between them. This CDR3 spans 15 amino acids. The germline V gene has CDR1 MGHRA and CDR2 YSYEKL. The CDR3 DNA is TGCGCCAGCAGCCAGCAGGGGTCCTTGGATCAGCCCCAGCATTTT. It yields the protein CASSQQGSLDQPQHF.